This T cell receptor (beta chain) is from a study of a mutant IDH1 vaccine in newly diagnosed glioma. TCRdb's table, derived via immunoSEQ multiplex PCR, lists solely in-frame clones and lacks some. The sample includes some 120,000 clones, about 82% of them seen just once. The CDR3 is 14 residues long. CDR1 and CDR2 (germline): SGHAT, FQNNGV. Losses at the gene ends were 4 bases for V and 2 bases for J; bases not matched to a gene: 4. As to time point: week 11, during vaccination. Doses comprised 300 ug of mutant IDH1 20-mer peptide each, plus topical imiquimod. In the case of this clone: The antigen is unknown.

V and J are TRBV11-2 and TRBJ2-7, with 8 bases identical to TRBD2. Material: PBMCs, obtained from a glioma patient whose treatment included an IDH1 peptide vaccine. The receptor's source is a man between 35 and 55 years old with glioma. CDR3 residues: CASSSLAGPYEQYF. The DNA for the CDR3 is TGTGCCAGCAGCTCCTTAGCGGGGCCCTACGAGCAGTACTTC.